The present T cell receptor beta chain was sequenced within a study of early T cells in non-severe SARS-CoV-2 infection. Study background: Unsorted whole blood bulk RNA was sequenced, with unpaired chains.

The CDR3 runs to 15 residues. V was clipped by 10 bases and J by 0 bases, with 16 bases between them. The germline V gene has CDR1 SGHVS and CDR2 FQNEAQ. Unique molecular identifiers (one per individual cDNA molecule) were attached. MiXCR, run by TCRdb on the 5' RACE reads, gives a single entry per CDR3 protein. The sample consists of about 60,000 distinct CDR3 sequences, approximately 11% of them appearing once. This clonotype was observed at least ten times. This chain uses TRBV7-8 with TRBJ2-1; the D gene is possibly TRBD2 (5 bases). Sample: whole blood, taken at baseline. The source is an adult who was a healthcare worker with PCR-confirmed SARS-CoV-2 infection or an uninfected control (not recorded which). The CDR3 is CATSELGLSYNEQFF. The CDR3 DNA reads TGTGCCACGAGTGAACTAGGGCTCTCCTACAATGAGCAGTTCTTC.